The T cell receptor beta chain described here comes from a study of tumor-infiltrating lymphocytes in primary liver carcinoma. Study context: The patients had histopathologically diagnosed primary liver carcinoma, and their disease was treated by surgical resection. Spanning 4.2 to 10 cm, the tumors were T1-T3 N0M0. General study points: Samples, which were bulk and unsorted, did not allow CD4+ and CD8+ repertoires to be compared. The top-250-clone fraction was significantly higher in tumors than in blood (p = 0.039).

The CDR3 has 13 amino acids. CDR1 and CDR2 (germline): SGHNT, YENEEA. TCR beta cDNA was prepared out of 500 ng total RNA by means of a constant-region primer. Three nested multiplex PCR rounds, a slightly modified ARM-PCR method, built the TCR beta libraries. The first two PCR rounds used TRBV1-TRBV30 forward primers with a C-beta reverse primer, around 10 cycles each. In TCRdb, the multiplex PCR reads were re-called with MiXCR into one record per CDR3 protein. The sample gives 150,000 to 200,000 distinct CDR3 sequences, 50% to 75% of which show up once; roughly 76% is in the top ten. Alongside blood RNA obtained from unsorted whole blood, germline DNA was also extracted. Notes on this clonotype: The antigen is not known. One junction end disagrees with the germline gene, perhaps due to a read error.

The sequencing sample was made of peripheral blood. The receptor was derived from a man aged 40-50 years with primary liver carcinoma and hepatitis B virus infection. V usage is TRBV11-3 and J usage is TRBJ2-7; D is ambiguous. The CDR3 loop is CTSSPPGSYEEYF. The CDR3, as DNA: TGTACCAGCAGCCCGCCGGGCAGTTACGAGGAGTACTTC.